This T cell receptor beta chain was captured in a study of T cell responses to AZD1222 COVID-19 vaccine. Findings and limits, study-wide: Across the whole spike, CD4 TCRs peaked at regions 160-218 and 743-854. Spike-specific TCR repertoires showed rising breadth and depth after two AZD1222 doses.

The V gene lost 2 bases and the J gene lost 1 base, with 6 bases spanning the gap. The CDR3 runs to 13 residues. The germline V gene has CDR1 MDHEN and CDR2 SYDVKM. As to this clone: Its antigen is not known.

Generated by immunoSEQ multiplex PCR, the TCRdb table keeps only in-frame clones and is missing some. The sample holds fewer than 150,000 clones; 85% to 90% are singletons and the top ten take around 4%. The chain recombines TRBV28 with TRBJ2-7, with D unresolved. This clonotype was obtained from an adult who received the AZD1222 COVID-19 vaccine. The sequencing here drew on peripheral blood, taken 28 days after the second AZD1222 dose. For the CDR3, the DNA is TGTGCCAGCAGTTTAAGTCCGTCCTACGAGCAGTACTTC. Its translation is CASSLSPSYEQYF.